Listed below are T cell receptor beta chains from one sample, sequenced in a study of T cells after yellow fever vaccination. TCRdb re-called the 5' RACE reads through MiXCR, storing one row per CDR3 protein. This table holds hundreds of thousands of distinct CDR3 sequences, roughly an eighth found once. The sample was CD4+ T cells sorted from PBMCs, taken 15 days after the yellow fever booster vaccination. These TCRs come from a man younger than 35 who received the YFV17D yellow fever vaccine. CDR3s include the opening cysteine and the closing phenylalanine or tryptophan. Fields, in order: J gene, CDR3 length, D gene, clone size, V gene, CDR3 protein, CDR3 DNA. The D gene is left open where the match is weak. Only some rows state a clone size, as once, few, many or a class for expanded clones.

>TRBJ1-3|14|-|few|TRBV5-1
CASRQDSWRNTIYF
TGCGCCAGCAGACAGGACAGCTGGAGGAACACCATATATTTT
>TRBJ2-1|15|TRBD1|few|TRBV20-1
CSASNTGVPYNEQFF
TGCAGTGCTTCCAACACAGGGGTACCCTACAATGAGCAGTTCTTC
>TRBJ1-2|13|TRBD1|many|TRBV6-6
CASRPTGVDGYTF
TGTGCCAGCAGGCCCACAGGGGTTGACGGCTACACCTTC
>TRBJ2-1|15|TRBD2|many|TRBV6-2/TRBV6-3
CASRLAGGSYNEQFF
TGTGCCAGCAGGCTAGCGGGGGGCTCCTACAATGAGCAGTTCTTC
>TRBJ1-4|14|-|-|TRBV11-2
CASSLGGWREKLFF
TGTGCCAGCAGCTTAGGTGGCTGGCGCGAAAAACTGTTTTTT
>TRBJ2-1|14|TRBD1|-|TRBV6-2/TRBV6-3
CASSYTTGYGEQFF
TGTGCCAGCAGTTACACGACAGGGTACGGTGAGCAGTTCTTC
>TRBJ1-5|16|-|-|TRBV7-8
CASSLAVGLLSQPQHF
TGTGCCAGCAGCTTAGCGGTAGGGTTGCTCAGTCAGCCCCAGCATTTT
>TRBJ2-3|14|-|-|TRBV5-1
CASSLVSGQSAQYF
TGCGCCAGCAGCTTGGTCTCAGGACAGAGTGCGCAGTATTTT
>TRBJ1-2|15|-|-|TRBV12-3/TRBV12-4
CASSTGIRPNYGYTF
TGTGCCAGCAGTACAGGGATCAGACCTAACTATGGCTACACCTTC
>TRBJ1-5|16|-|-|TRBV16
CASSQSGVADNQPQHF
TGTGCCAGCAGCCAATCGGGGGTGGCAGACAATCAGCCCCAGCATTTT
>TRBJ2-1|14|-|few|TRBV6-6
CASSRDFPGNEQFF
TGTGCCAGCAGTCGGGACTTTCCCGGGAATGAGCAGTTCTTC
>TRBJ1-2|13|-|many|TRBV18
CASSPPGVGGYTF
TGTGCCAGCTCTCCCCCCGGGGTTGGTGGCTACACCTTC
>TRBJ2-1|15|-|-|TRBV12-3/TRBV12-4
CASSSQSWGQNEQFF
TGTGCCAGCAGTTCCCAGAGTTGGGGGCAAAATGAGCAGTTCTTC
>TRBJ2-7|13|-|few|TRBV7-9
CASSLKTTHEQYF
TGTGCCAGCAGCTTAAAAACCACCCACGAGCAGTACTTC
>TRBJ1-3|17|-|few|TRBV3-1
CASSQGGLAVSGNTIYF
TGTGCCAGCAGCCAGGGAGGGCTCGCGGTCTCTGGAAACACCATATATTTT
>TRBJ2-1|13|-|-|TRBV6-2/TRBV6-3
CASSYAGNNEQFF
TGTGCCAGCAGTTACGCAGGGAACAATGAGCAGTTCTTC
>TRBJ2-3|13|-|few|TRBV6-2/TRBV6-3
CASSYFGSDTQYF
TGTGCCAGCAGTTACTTTGGGTCAGATACGCAGTATTTT
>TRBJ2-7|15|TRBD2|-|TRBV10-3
CAISDGSGGSYEQYF
TGTGCCATCAGTGACGGTAGCGGGGGATCCTACGAGCAGTACTTC
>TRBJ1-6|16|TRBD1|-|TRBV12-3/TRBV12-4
CASRGQGTYPVPPLHF
TGTGCCAGCAGGGGACAGGGGACGTACCCAGTGCCACCCCTCCACTTT
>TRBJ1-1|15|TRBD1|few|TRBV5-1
CASSRNPGGDTEAFF
TGCGCCAGCAGCCGTAACCCAGGGGGAGACACTGAAGCTTTCTTT
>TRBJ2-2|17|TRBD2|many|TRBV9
CASSAPGGLTHTGELFF
TGTGCCAGCAGCGCCCCGGGGGGACTTACTCACACCGGGGAGCTGTTTTTT
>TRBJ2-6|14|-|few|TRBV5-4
CASGDVSGANVLTF
TGTGCCAGCGGGGACGTCTCTGGGGCCAACGTCCTGACTTTC
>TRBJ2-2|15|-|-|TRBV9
CASRTWASNTGELFF
TGTGCCAGCCGCACCTGGGCGTCGAACACCGGGGAGCTGTTTTTT
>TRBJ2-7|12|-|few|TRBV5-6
CASGRAGDEQYF
TGTGCCAGCGGAAGGGCAGGGGACGAGCAGTACTTC
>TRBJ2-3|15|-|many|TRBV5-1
CASSLASVLRDTQYF
TGCGCCAGCAGCTTGGCCTCCGTCCTGCGGGATACGCAGTATTTT
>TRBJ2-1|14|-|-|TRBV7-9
CASSFTGDSNEQFF
TGTGCCAGCAGCTTTACCGGGGACTCGAATGAGCAGTTCTTC
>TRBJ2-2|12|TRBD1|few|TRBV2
CAGGQGAGELFF
TGTGCCGGGGGACAGGGGGCCGGGGAGCTGTTTTTT
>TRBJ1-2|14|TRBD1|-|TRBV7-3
CASSPTGWNYGYTF
TGTGCCAGCAGCCCGACAGGGTGGAACTATGGCTACACCTTC
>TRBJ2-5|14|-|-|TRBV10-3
CAISAGGTRETQYF
TGTGCCATCAGTGCGGGTGGGACACGGGAGACCCAGTACTTC
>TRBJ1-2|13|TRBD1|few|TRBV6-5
CASSMDRNYGYTF
TGTGCCAGCAGCATGGACAGGAATTATGGCTACACCTTC
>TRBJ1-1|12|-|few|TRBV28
CASSAPPLGAFF
TGTGCCAGCAGTGCCCCCCCCCTAGGGGCTTTCTTT
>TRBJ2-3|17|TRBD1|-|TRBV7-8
CASSFEFRTGAPDTQYF
TGTGCCAGCAGCTTTGAATTTCGGACAGGGGCGCCAGATACGCAGTATTTT
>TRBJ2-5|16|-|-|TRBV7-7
CASSLARVSPGETQYF
TGTGCTAGCAGCTTGGCTCGGGTCAGCCCAGGGGAGACCCAGTACTTC
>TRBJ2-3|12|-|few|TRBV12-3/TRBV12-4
CASSFNNAAQYF
TGTGCCAGCAGTTTCAACAATGCGGCGCAGTATTTT
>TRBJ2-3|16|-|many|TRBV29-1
CSVDYGGTTLTDTQYF
TGCAGCGTTGACTATGGGGGAACCACCCTCACAGATACGCAGTATTTT
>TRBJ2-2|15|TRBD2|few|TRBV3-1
CASSQGLVNTGELFF
TGTGCCAGCAGCCAGGGACTAGTCAACACCGGGGAGCTGTTTTTT
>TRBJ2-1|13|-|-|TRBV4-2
CASSPLTAVEQFF
TGTGCCAGCAGCCCATTAACGGCGGTTGAGCAGTTCTTC
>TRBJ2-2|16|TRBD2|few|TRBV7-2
CASSMGLAGNTGELFF
TGTGCCAGCAGCATGGGACTAGCGGGAAACACCGGGGAGCTGTTTTTT
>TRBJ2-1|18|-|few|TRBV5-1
CASSRGSNDERGDNEQFF
TGCGCCAGCAGCCGGGGATCTAATGACGAGCGCGGGGACAATGAGCAGTTCTTC
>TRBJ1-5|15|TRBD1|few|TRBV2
CASRGTGGINQPQHF
TGTGCCAGCAGAGGGACAGGGGGGATCAATCAGCCCCAGCATTTT
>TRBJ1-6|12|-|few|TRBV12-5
CASGFLGSPLHF
TGTGCTAGTGGTTTTCTGGGGTCACCCCTCCACTTT
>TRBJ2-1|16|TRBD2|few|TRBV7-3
CASSPQGLAGVNEQFF
TGTGCCAGCAGCCCGCAGGGACTAGCGGGGGTCAATGAGCAGTTCTTC